The 29 T cell receptor beta chains listed next were all sequenced from one sample in a study of blood T cell repertoires in COVID-19. Profiling relied on immunoSEQ multiplex PCR, and the TCRdb table lists in-frame clones only, not all of them. The sample yields about 56,000 clones, 85% to 90% seen once. Specimen: peripheral blood. The source of these receptors is a woman aged 60-75 years with COVID-19, enrolled during active disease.

Only one count was recorded for this clone. This chain connects TRBV2 to TRBJ2-7, with a possible D match to TRBD1 (6 bases). In germline, CDR1 is SNHLY, CDR2 FYNNEI. With 7 bases removed from V and 0 bases from J, the gap between germline ends came to 13 bases. CDR3 length equals 14 residues. CDR3 sequence reads: CASTVPTGSYEQYF. The CDR3 nucleotides are TGTGCCAGCACTGTACCGACAGGCTCCTACGAGCAGTACTTC.

This clone appeared a single time. The rearrangement joins TRBV30 to TRBJ2-7, with D maybe TRBD2 (5 bases). The germline V gene encodes CDR1 GTSNPN and CDR2 SVGIG (reference sequence). V was pared by 0 bases and J by 3 bases, with 12 bases between. The CDR3 length is 14 residues. DNA of the CDR3: TGTGCCTGGAGTGTACTGAACGGGGACTACGAGCAGTACTTC. Encoded protein: CAWSVLNGDYEQYF. The full variable domain, completed using reference TRBV30 and TRBJ2-7, is SQTIHQWPATLVQPVGSPLSLECTVEGTSNPNLYWYRQAAGRGLQLLFYSVGIGQISSEVPQNLSASRPQDRQFILSSKKLLLSDSGFYLCAWSVLNGDYEQYFGPGTRLTVT.

This chain uses TRBV5-1 with TRBJ2-7; 9 bases are a match to TRBD2. The CDR3 totals 15 residues. After removal of 0 bases from V and 3 bases from J, the junction contained 4 bases not matched to a gene. CDR1 and CDR2 from the germline V gene are SGHRS and YFSETQ. CDR3: CASSLGLAENYEQYF. The CDR3 DNA reads TGCGCCAGCAGCTTGGGACTAGCGGAAAACTACGAGCAGTACTTC.

The genes are TRBV28 and TRBJ2-7, with 9 bases lining up with TRBD2. CDR1 and CDR2 (germline): MDHEN, SYDVKM. Trimming removed 5 bases from V and 5 bases from J; junction bases left unmatched: 10. The length of the CDR3 is 15 residues. CDR3 DNA: TGTGCCAGCAGTGCTCTTAGCGGGAGTGGCCACGAGCAGTACTTC. Translating gives CASSALSGSGHEQYF.

The chain carries TRBV19 and TRBJ1-1; D is possibly TRBD1 (5 bases). Per the germline V gene, CDR1 is LNHDA and CDR2 is SQIVND (reference sequence). V gave up 3 bases and J gave up 1 base, with 15 bases separating them. The CDR3 sequence is 16 residues long. The CDR3 DNA reads as TGTGCCAGTAGTATCTACAGGTCAGGTACGAACACTGAAGCTTTCTTT. Residues: CASSIYRSGTNTEAFF.

V is TRBV7-8 and J is TRBJ1-5; D remains unclear. Between the trimmed V and J ends, which lost 3 bases and 4 bases, there was a span of 7 bases. The CDR3 is made up of 13 amino acids. Germline CDR1 reads SGHVS; CDR2 reads FQNEAQ. CDR3 nucleotide sequence: TGTGCCAGCAGCTTGGGCCCTAATCAGCCCCAGCATTTT. Protein product: CASSLGPNQPQHF.

The chain uses TRBV7-2 and TRBJ1-2, with D possibly matching TRBD1 (6 bases). The CDR3 spans 14 residues. Germline V lookup: CDR1 SGHTA, CDR2 FQGNSA. With 7 bases removed from V and 3 bases from J, the gap between germline ends came to 15 bases. This CDR3 is CASTEQGSDYGYTF. As DNA, the CDR3 is TGTGCCAGCACCGAACAGGGTTCCGACTATGGCTACACCTTC. Supplemented by reference TRBV7-2 and TRBJ1-2, the full variable domain reads GAGVSQSPSNKVTEKGKDVELRCDPISGHTALYWYRQSLGQGLEFLIYFQGNSAPDKSGLPSDRFSAERTGGSVSTLTIQRTQQEDSAVYLCASTEQGSDYGYTFGSGTRLTVV.

This clone was detected once. The chain couples TRBV5-4 to TRBJ1-2, with 9 bases that match TRBD1. Germline CDR1 reads SGHNT; CDR2 reads YYREEE (reference sequence). V trimming: 4 bases; J trimming: 4 bases; junction bases outside the gene matches: 11. The CDR3 extends over 16 amino acids. The CDR3: CASSPYLTGGGYGYTF. The CDR3 DNA follows: TGTGCCAGCAGCCCCTACCTGACAGGGGGTGGCTATGGCTACACCTTC.

V and J are TRBV19 and TRBJ2-3; TRBD1 agrees at 8 bases. V lost 1 base, J lost 2 bases, and 5 bases stayed unmatched. The CDR3 is 16 amino acids. CDR1 and CDR2 from the germline V gene are LNHDA and SQIVND (reference sequence). CDR3: CASSIAPGGTTDTQYF. The DNA of the CDR3 is TGTGCCAGTAGTATAGCGCCAGGGGGCACCACAGATACGCAGTATTTT.

This chain connects TRBV28 to TRBJ1-1, with TRBD1 as a possible D gene (6 bases). The CDR3 spans 15 residues. V was clipped by 7 bases and J by 1 base, with 16 bases between them. CDR1 MDHEN and CDR2 SYDVKM come from the germline V gene. CDR3 bases: TGTGCCAGCACGGCAGGGGTAATCAAGAACACTGAAGCTTTCTTT. It specifies CASTAGVIKNTEAFF.

Only a few counts were recorded for this clone. The rearrangement uses TRBV12-1 and TRBJ2-1; no check of the table's D call, TRBD2, against the DNA was made. TRBV12-1 is designated a pseudogene. The CDR3 spans 15 residues. The CDR3 region has the DNA TGTGCCAGCAGCCCCAAGCGGGGGGCCCCCAATGAGCAGTTCTTC. It codes for CASSPKRGAPNEQFF.

This chain connects TRBV4-1 to TRBJ1-1; 7 bases match TRBD1. After removal of 1 base from V and 2 bases from J, the junction contained 4 bases not matched to a gene. The CDR3 runs 15 residues. Per germline, CDR1 MGHRA and CDR2 YSYEKL. CDR3 sequence: CASSQVDRINTEAFF. CDR3 DNA: TGCGCCAGCAGCCAAGTGGACAGGATCAACACTGAAGCTTTCTTT.

The rearrangement joins TRBV29-1 to TRBJ1-5; 7 nucleotides align to TRBD1. CDR3 length: 13 amino acids. Per the germline V gene, CDR1 is SQVTM and CDR2 is ANQGSEA. V trimming: 6 bases; J trimming: 4 bases; junction bases outside the gene matches: 6. The CDR3 DNA is TGCAGCGTCGAGACAGGGATGAATCAGCCCCAGCATTTT. Translating gives CSVETGMNQPQHF. Full variable domain (remainder filled in from reference TRBV29-1 and TRBJ1-5): SAVISQKPSRDICQRGTSLTIQCQVDSQVTMMFWYRQQPGQSLTLIATANQGSEATYESGFVIDKFPISRPNLTFSTLTVSNMSPEDSSIYLCSVETGMNQPQHFGDGTRLSIL.

The J gene is TRBJ1-5, the V gene TRBV19; a possible D gene is TRBD1 (5 bases). Germline V gene lookup returns CDR1 LNHDA and CDR2 SQIVND (reference sequence). V lost 8 bases to trimming and J lost 2 bases, with 13 bases between them. The CDR3 has 14 amino acids. The CDR3 region is CASSRVGGNQPQHF. The CDR3 region has the DNA TGTGCCAGTTCCAGGGTTGGGGGCAATCAGCCCCAGCATTTT. Full variable domain (outside the CDR3, taken from reference TRBV19 and TRBJ1-5): DGGITQSPKYLFRKEGQNVTLSCEQNLNHDAMYWYRQDPGQGLRLIYYSQIVNDFQKGDIAEGYSVSREKKESFPLTVTSAQKNPTAFYLCASSRVGGNQPQHFGDGTRLSIL.

The chain couples TRBV29-1 to TRBJ1-5; a possible D gene is TRBD1 (5 bases). The germline V gene has CDR1 SQVTM and CDR2 ANQGSEA. The length of the CDR3 is 13 residues. Trimming took 6 bases from V and 3 from J, leaving 12 bases between them. The chain's CDR3 is CSVNQGDNQPQHF. The CDR3 region has the DNA TGCAGCGTGAATCAGGGCGACAATCAGCCCCAGCATTTT.

The rearrangement joins TRBV28 to TRBJ2-1, with 9 bases fitting TRBD2. Germline V gene sequence: CDR1 MDHEN, CDR2 SYDVKM. The CDR3 contains 13 residues. Trimming took 10 bases from V and 3 from J; bases not matched to a gene: 4. The CDR3 DNA reads TGTGCCACGGTAGCGGGAGACTACAATGAGCAGTTCTTC. Translation: CATVAGDYNEQFF.

The gene calls are TRBV6-5 and TRBJ1-1; D gene ambiguous. The CDR3 runs 14 residues. V was clipped by 10 bases and J by 4 bases, with 19 bases between them. The V gene's germline CDR1 is MNHEY and CDR2 SVGAGI. Here the CDR3 DNA reads TGTGCCACCAGACCTGCCCCGCCGGGCACTGAAGCTTTCTTT. This translates into CATRPAPPGTEAFF.

CDR3 protein: CASSPGQGPSSYNSPLHF. CDR3 bases: TGTGCCAGCAGCCCAGGACAGGGGCCGAGCTCCTATAATTCACCCCTCCACTTT. V gene TRBV9 combines with J gene TRBJ1-6, with 9 bases lining up with TRBD1. Trimming removed 4 bases from V and 0 bases from J; junction bases left unmatched: 8. CDR3 size: 18 residues. Germline V gene lookup returns CDR1 SGDLS and CDR2 YYNGEE.

V and J are TRBV5-5 and TRBJ2-1, with D possibly being TRBD1 (6 bases). Germline V CDR1 and CDR2: SGHKS, YYEKEE (reference sequence). The CDR3 has 15 residues. Trimming removed 4 bases at V and 0 bases at J, with 11 bases between. Written as DNA, the CDR3 is TGTGCCAGCAGCGTCTTGACAGGCTCCTACAATGAGCAGTTCTTC. It translates to CASSVLTGSYNEQFF.

The chain uses TRBV12-2 and TRBJ2-7; the D call of TRBD1 is as the table states it, not checked on the DNA. TRBV12-2 is assigned pseudogene status. The CDR3 contains 19 residues. In DNA form, the CDR3 reads TGTGCAAGTCGCTTAGCACTACCGGGACAGGGGCGAGTCTCCTACGAGCAGTACTTC. Translated, it gives CASRLALPGQGRVSYEQYF.

The chain carries TRBV18 and TRBJ1-5; 8 bases agree with TRBD1. Germline trimming cut 6 bases from V and 5 bases from J; bases unmatched to any gene: 6. Germline-derived CDR1 and CDR2 are KGHSH and LQKENI. The CDR3 totals 14 residues. As DNA, the CDR3 is TGTGCCAGCTCGACCTACAGGGGGGATCAGCCCCAGCATTTT. Translating gives CASSTYRGDQPQHF. The whole variable domain, remainder taken from reference TRBV18 and TRBJ1-5, is NAGVMQNPRHLVRRRGQEARLRCSPMKGHSHVYWYRQLPEEGLKFMVYLQKENIIDESGMPKERFSAEFPKEGPSILRIQQVVRGDSAAYFCASSTYRGDQPQHFGDGTRLSIL.

CDR3 nucleotide sequence: TGTGCCAGCAGCGTATCTAGCGGGGGGCACAATGAGCAGTTCTTC. It encodes CASSVSSGGHNEQFF. The rearrangement joins TRBV9 to TRBJ2-1; the match to TRBD2 covers 11 bases. V lost 1 base and J lost 5; bases outside the gene matches: 2. Germline assignment: CDR1 SGDLS and CDR2 YYNGEE. This CDR3 comprises 15 residues.

The chain carries TRBV11-3 and TRBJ1-6, with 7 bases matching TRBD1. From germline, CDR1 is SGHNT and CDR2 YENEEA. The junction had 3 bases not matched to a gene; V was cut back by 4 bases and J by 6 bases. CDR3 length: 14 residues. CDR3 DNA sequence: TGTGCCAGCAGCTCGGGACAGCCTAATTCACCCCTCCACTTT. It specifies CASSSGQPNSPLHF.

The V call is TRBV9, the J call TRBJ2-7; TRBD2 might be the D (5 bases). V lost 2 bases to trimming and J lost 6 bases, with 18 bases between them. The CDR3 sequence is 15 residues long. Per the germline V gene, CDR1 is SGDLS and CDR2 is YYNGEE. The CDR3 is CASSVGQAARGEQYF. Here the CDR3 DNA reads TGTGCCAGCAGCGTTGGGCAAGCAGCCCGGGGCGAGCAGTACTTC. The variable domain in full, completed from reference TRBV9 and TRBJ2-7, reads DSGVTQTPKHLITATGQRVTLRCSPRSGDLSVYWYQQSLDQGLQFLIQYYNGEERAKGNILERFSAQQFPDLHSELNLSSLELGDSALYFCASSVGQAARGEQYFGPGTRLTVT.

This sequence joins TRBV30 and TRBJ2-1, with a weak D call TRBD1 (5 bases). This CDR3 spans 18 amino acids. Trimming pared 6 bases from V and 1 base from J, leaving 25 bases between. The germline gives CDR1 GTSNPN, CDR2 SVGIG (reference sequence). CDR3 nucleotide sequence: TGTGCCTGTCCTTTGAAGGAAGGGGCCGCTTGGTCCTACAATGAGCAGTTCTTC. It encodes CACPLKEGAAWSYNEQFF.

The chain is built from TRBV7-6 and TRBJ1-1, with TRBD1 as a possible D gene (5 bases). Per germline, CDR1 SGHVS and CDR2 FNYEAQ. Trimming removed 5 bases from V and 2 bases from J, with 15 bases in between. The CDR3 contains 15 residues. The CDR3 reads CASSPYWGENTEAFF. As DNA, the CDR3 is TGTGCCAGCAGCCCCTACTGGGGGGAAAACACTGAAGCTTTCTTT.

The rearrangement uses TRBV19 and TRBJ2-1; 8 positions agree with TRBD2. In germline, CDR1 is LNHDA, CDR2 SQIVND (reference sequence). The CDR3 sequence is 14 residues long. Trimming took 6 bases from V and 4 from J; bases not matched to a gene: 5. The CDR3 sequence: CASRTSGYYNEQFF. CDR3 in DNA: TGTGCCAGTAGAACTAGCGGATATTACAATGAGCAGTTCTTC.

J is TRBJ1-2 and V is TRBV18, with 9 nucleotides matching TRBD1. Germline V CDR1 and CDR2: KGHSH, LQKENI. J was trimmed by 4 bases and V by 1 base; bases with no gene match: 1. This CDR3 is built from 14 residues. The CDR3 DNA is TGTGCCAGCTCACCACAGGGACAGGGCTATGGCTACACCTTC. The encoded protein is CASSPQGQGYGYTF.

The rearrangement uses TRBV6-2 or TRBV6-3 and TRBJ2-7; TRBD1 aligns across 7 bases. V shed 0 bases and J 4 bases; nucleotides not matched to a gene: 12. This CDR3 has 17 amino acids. Germline V CDR1 and CDR2: MNHEY, SVGEGT. CDR3 loop: CASSYSTTGTATYEQYF. CDR3 nucleotide sequence: TGTGCCAGCAGTTACTCTACCACCGGGACAGCTACTTACGAGCAGTACTTC.